The clone carrying this T cell receptor beta chain was counted between two and nine times. Its antigen is not known. The source of the sample is a study of T cells in Graves' hyperthyroidism and ophthalmopathy. Study outcomes and limitations: In the blood, most expanded thyroid clonotypes above 0.001 appeared as well.

TCR beta CDR3 region amplification was performed from RNA transcripts. TCR CDR3 underwent first-round RT-PCR with the HTBI primer set. TCRdb redid the calling of the multiplex PCR reads with MiXCR, one entry per CDR3 protein. The sample includes hundreds of thousands of distinct CDR3 sequences, around 20% seen only once; the top ten take under 35%. The V gene lost 7 bases and the J gene lost 0 bases, with 19 bases spanning the gap. Germline lookup yields CDR1 MNHEY and CDR2 SMNVEV (reference sequence). The CDR3 is 17 residues long. At least 3 on the Clinical Activity Score was recorded for ophthalmopathy patients, who also had NOSPECS grade at least 4 and duration under 3 months. Investigators excluded patients with uncontrolled infection, other autoimmune disease, pregnancy or lactation.

This rearrangement joins TRBV27 to TRBJ2-1; TRBD2 might be the D (6 bases). The clonotype originates from a young man with Graves' ophthalmopathy. Input material: blood. CDR3 amino acids: CASNSGTPKNSYNEQFF. The CDR3 DNA reads TGTGCCAGCAACTCCGGGACTCCTAAAAACTCCTACAATGAGCAGTTCTTC.